One and the same sample provided the 27 T cell receptor beta chains below, sequenced in a study of T cells in localized non-small cell lung cancer (dated by TCRdb to about 2020). Libraries were made using the immunoSEQ multiplex PCR assay. Not all clones reach the TCRdb copy of this immuneACCESS table, which keeps in-frame sequences only. Checked studies attribute under half of the gap to unresolved V genes and leave the rest unexplained. For this sample there are over 15,000 clones; roughly nine tenths appear just once. Jointly, the top ten make up 2.5% to 3% of the sample. The source material was peripheral blood, sampled before any cancer treatment. These receptors originate from a woman aged 35 to 70 with stage I lung adenocarcinoma.

The V call is TRBV5-1, the J call TRBJ2-1, with 10 bases fitting TRBD2. This CDR3 spans 15 amino acids. CDR1 is SGHRS, CDR2 YFSETQ, per germline. With V trimmed by 2 bases and J by 3 bases, 2 bases remained unmatched. The CDR3 nucleotides are TGCGCCAGCAGCTTCGGACTAGCGGACTACAATGAGCAGTTCTTC. This encodes CASSFGLADYNEQFF.

CDR3: CASRRGGISGNTIYF. Here the CDR3 DNA reads TGTGCCAGCAGAAGAGGTGGAATATCAGGAAACACCATATATTTT. This rearrangement joins TRBV6-5 to TRBJ1-3, with D hard to call. V was shortened by 6 bases and J by 4 bases, with 16 bases between the two germline ends. Germline CDR1 is MNHEY and CDR2 is SVGAGI. The CDR3 has 15 amino acids.

The CDR3 coding sequence is TGTGCCAGCAGCCCTCGCCACCTGATCGGGACAGGGCTCACCGGGGAGCTGTTTTTT. Translation gives CASSPRHLIGTGLTGELFF. This rearrangement joins TRBV14 to TRBJ2-2, with 9 positions matching TRBD1. V was clipped by 4 bases and J by 4 bases; unmatched bases: 16. The CDR3 runs 19 residues. In germline, CDR1 is SGHDN, CDR2 FVKESK. Based on the CDR3 plus reference TRBV14 and TRBJ2-2, the full variable domain is EAGVTQFPSHSVIEKGQTVTLRCDPISGHDNLYWYRRVMGKEIKFLLHFVKESKQDESGMPNNRFLAERTGGTYSTLKVQPAELEDSGVYFCASSPRHLIGTGLTGELFFGEGSRLTVL.

This rearrangement joins TRBV4-1 to TRBJ2-3, with 7 bases fitting TRBD1. The germline V gene has CDR1 MGHRA and CDR2 YSYEKL. The CDR3 contains 16 residues. With V trimmed by 3 bases and J by 2 bases, 8 bases remained unmatched. CDR3 DNA: TGCGCCAGCAGCCAGTTACAGGGGCGCCTCACAGATACGCAGTATTTT. Amino acids: CASSQLQGRLTDTQYF.

V usage is TRBV10-1 and J usage is TRBJ2-3; D is unresolved. V was pared by 3 bases and J by 0 bases, with 7 bases between. Germline CDR1 is WNHNN and CDR2 is SYGVQD (reference sequence). The CDR3 extends over 14 amino acids. CDR3 amino acids: CASSEGPSTDTQYF. CDR3 sequence (DNA): TGCGCCAGCAGTGAAGGCCCTAGCACAGATACGCAGTATTTT.

The CDR3 DNA sequence: TGTGCCAGCAGTTACCATTGGACGGTAACTAATGAAAAACTGTTTTTT. It specifies CASSYHWTVTNEKLFF. The chain couples TRBV6-6 to TRBJ1-4, with D hard to call. Germline V gene sequence: CDR1 MNHNY, CDR2 SVGAGI (reference sequence). The CDR3 is 16 residues long. V lost 2 bases and J lost 1, with 11 bases in between.

This clone was detected once. The gene calls are TRBV5-1 and TRBJ2-1, with D maybe TRBD2 (6 bases). This CDR3 contains 16 residues. Trimming pared 2 bases from V and 0 bases from J, leaving 12 bases between. The germline gives CDR1 SGHRS, CDR2 YFSETQ. Written as DNA, the CDR3 is TGCGCCAGCAGCTTCCTAGCGACAAGCTCCTACAATGAGCAGTTCTTC. Translating gives CASSFLATSSYNEQFF.

The chain links TRBV27 to TRBJ2-3; D gene unclear. The CDR3 runs 15 residues. Trimming cost V 6 bases and J 3 bases, with 16 bases left between them. Germline V gene data show CDR1 as MNHEY and CDR2 as SMNVEV (reference sequence). This CDR3 reads CASRRAVPSTDTQYF. The CDR3 DNA is TGTGCCAGCAGAAGGGCCGTCCCGTCTACAGATACGCAGTATTTT.

J is TRBJ1-4 and V is TRBV6-1; D gene ambiguous. V dropped 4 bases and J dropped 2 bases, with 17 bases sitting between them. Germline V gives CDR1 MNHNS, CDR2 SASEGT. The CDR3 totals 17 residues. In DNA, the CDR3 is TGTGCCAGCAGTGGAGGAATTGACCGCGGGACTAATGAAAAACTGTTTTTT. Protein sequence: CASSGGIDRGTNEKLFF.

The chain has TRBV10-3 and TRBJ2-5; 8 bases match TRBD2. V gave up 2 bases and J gave up 4 bases; unmatched junction bases: 3. The CDR3 totals 14 residues. The germline V gene encodes CDR1 ENHRY and CDR2 SYGVKD. The CDR3 reads CAISERGGGETQYF. CDR3 DNA sequence: TGTGCCATCAGTGAGCGGGGGGGCGGAGAGACCCAGTACTTC.

This chain joins TRBV15 and TRBJ1-2; the D is unclear. Per the germline V gene, CDR1 is LNHNV and CDR2 is YYDKDF (reference sequence). The V end lost 4 bases, the J end lost 6 bases, and 15 bases lay between the germline ends. There are 14 residues in the CDR3. The CDR3 coding sequence is TGTGCCACCAGCACCCCCAGCGGGAGTAATGGCTACACCTTC. Residues: CATSTPSGSNGYTF.

J is TRBJ2-7 and V is TRBV18, with D perhaps TRBD1 or TRBD2 (5 bases each). CDR3 length: 14 amino acids. Deletions cut 2 bases from V and 4 bases from J, with 12 bases between. Germline V CDR1 and CDR2: KGHSH, LQKENI. DNA for the CDR3: TGTGCCAGCTCACCAATGGGGGTAGAGTACGAGCAGTACTTC. Protein sequence: CASSPMGVEYEQYF. Supplemented by reference TRBV18 and TRBJ2-7, the full variable domain reads NAGVMQNPRHLVRRRGQEARLRCSPMKGHSHVYWYRQLPEEGLKFMVYLQKENIIDESGMPKERFSAEFPKEGPSILRIQQVVRGDSAAYFCASSPMGVEYEQYFGPGTRLTVT.

CDR3 amino acids: CASSLVKNYEQYF. The CDR3 DNA is TGTGCCAGCAGCTTGGTCAAGAACTACGAGCAGTACTTC. This chain uses TRBV5-6 with TRBJ2-7; D is ambiguous. CDR1 is SGHDT, CDR2 YYEEEE, per germline. Deletions cut 0 bases from V and 3 bases from J, with 7 bases between. The CDR3 extends over 13 amino acids.

The chain employs TRBV5-6 and TRBJ1-5, with D tentatively TRBD1 (6 bases). CDR3 length equals 17 residues. The germline V gene encodes CDR1 SGHDT and CDR2 YYEEEE. V was trimmed by 3 bases and J by 0 bases, leaving 16 bases between them. This chain's CDR3 is CASSSLRGRHSNQPQHF. CDR3 DNA: TGTGCCAGCAGCTCCCTGCGGGGGCGGCATAGCAATCAGCCCCAGCATTTT.

The rearrangement uses TRBV6-4 and TRBJ2-2; possible D gene TRBD2, 5 bases. CDR1 is MRHNA and CDR2 is SNTAGT in the germline V gene. V lost 8 bases, J lost 3 bases, and 10 bases lay in between. The length of the CDR3 is 13 residues. CDR3 protein: CASGRADTGELFF. The CDR3 coding sequence is TGTGCCAGCGGGCGGGCAGACACCGGGGAGCTGTTTTTT.

In DNA, the CDR3 is TGTGCCAGCAGCAAAGGGGACAGGGACGGCGGCTATGGCTACACCTTC. The encoded protein is CASSKGDRDGGYGYTF. J is TRBJ1-2 and V is TRBV21-1; no DNA check was done on the table's D call, TRBD1. TRBV21-1 corresponds to a pseudogene. This CDR3 contains 16 residues.

This clone was found once. The rearrangement joins TRBV27 to TRBJ1-1; no definite D call. Trimming left V 5 bases short and J 0 bases short, with 10 bases between. Germline V gene sequence: CDR1 MNHEY, CDR2 SMNVEV (reference sequence). The CDR3 consists of 14 residues. The CDR3 loop reads CASSADGMNTEAFF. The CDR3 DNA reads as TGTGCCAGCAGTGCGGACGGCATGAACACTGAAGCTTTCTTT.

This chain connects TRBV29-1 to TRBJ1-1; D is ambiguous. Trimming removed 0 bases at V and 0 bases at J, with 8 bases between. Germline V gene lookup returns CDR1 SQVTM and CDR2 ANQGSEA. This CDR3 comprises 14 residues. The CDR3, as DNA: TGCAGCGTTGAAGATAAGCTCATGAACACTGAAGCTTTCTTT. It encodes CSVEDKLMNTEAFF. The whole variable domain, filled in from reference TRBV29-1 and TRBJ1-1, reads SAVISQKPSRDICQRGTSLTIQCQVDSQVTMMFWYRQQPGQSLTLIATANQGSEATYESGFVIDKFPISRPNLTFSTLTVSNMSPEDSSIYLCSVEDKLMNTEAFFGQGTRLTVV.

V gene TRBV6-1 combines with J gene TRBJ1-4; D is ambiguous. The CDR3 sequence is 15 residues long. The germline V gene has CDR1 MNHNS and CDR2 SASEGT. V lost 5 bases and J lost 6, with 16 bases in between. The CDR3 loop is CASSFQGNSDEKLFF. The CDR3 DNA reads TGTGCCAGCAGTTTTCAAGGGAATTCAGATGAAAAACTGTTTTTT.

The J gene is TRBJ2-5, the V gene TRBV21-1; TRBD2, the D gene given by the table, was not confirmed from the DNA. TRBV21-1 is a recognized pseudogene. CDR3 length: 17 amino acids. CDR3 amino acids: CASSRKAGGLSQETQYF. The CDR3 coding sequence is TGTGCCAGCAGCAGAAAAGCGGGAGGACTCTCCCAAGAGACCCAGTACTTC.

This clone was seen only once. The chain uses TRBV9 and TRBJ2-4; D unclear. The CDR3 length is 11 residues. V lost 3 bases and J lost 8, with 6 bases in between. The germline V gene has CDR1 SGDLS and CDR2 YYNGEE. The CDR3 DNA is TGTGCCAGCAGCGGTCGGGACATTCAGTACTTC. This codes for CASSGRDIQYF.

The chain combines TRBV6-1 with TRBJ2-7; possible D gene TRBD2, 6 bases. The V end was cut by 5 bases, the J end by 1 base, with 12 bases between. Germline assignment: CDR1 MNHNS and CDR2 SASEGT. The CDR3 has 14 amino acids. For the CDR3, the DNA is TGTGCCAGCAGTCTCTCTAGCGTATCCTACGAGCAGTACTTC. It translates to CASSLSSVSYEQYF.

The chain couples TRBV2 to TRBJ1-1; possibly TRBD1 for D (6 bases). Trimming cost V 6 bases and J 4 bases, with 12 bases left between them. The germline V gene encodes CDR1 SNHLY and CDR2 FYNNEI. The CDR3 is made up of 13 amino acids. The CDR3 sequence: CASSQEGGTEAFF. The DNA for the CDR3 is TGTGCCAGCAGCCAAGAGGGGGGCACTGAAGCTTTCTTT.

The chain carries TRBV6-6 and TRBJ2-7; 9 bases match TRBD1. The CDR3 has 14 amino acids. With 2 bases clipped from V and 4 bases from J, the junction kept 3 bases outside the gene matches. Germline CDR1 is MNHNY and CDR2 is SVGAGI (reference sequence). The CDR3: CASSYDRGAYEQYF. CDR3 bases: TGTGCCAGCAGTTACGACAGGGGGGCTTACGAGCAGTACTTC.

This chain connects TRBV27 to TRBJ2-5, with 16 bases fitting TRBD2. The V gene end was trimmed by 7 bases and the J gene end by 5 bases; junction bases not matched to a gene: 7. In germline, CDR1 is MNHEY, CDR2 SMNVEV (reference sequence). The CDR3 length is 16 residues. CDR3 bases: TGTGCCAGCAACCCGGGACTAGCGGGAGGGCTGGAGACCCAGTACTTC. It encodes CASNPGLAGGLETQYF.

This rearrangement joins TRBV27 to TRBJ1-3, with a possible D match to TRBD1 (5 bases). This CDR3 has 15 amino acids. Germline lookup yields CDR1 MNHEY and CDR2 SMNVEV (reference sequence). V was pared by 3 bases and J by 2 bases, with 11 bases between. The CDR3 loop reads CASSFKGRAGNTIYF. The CDR3 nucleotides read TGTGCCAGCAGTTTCAAGGGGAGAGCTGGAAACACCATATATTTT.

V gene TRBV28 combines with J gene TRBJ2-7, with D unresolved. Germline V gene data show CDR1 as MDHEN and CDR2 as SYDVKM. The CDR3 sequence is 14 residues long. V was shortened by 5 bases and J by 4 bases, with 15 bases between the two germline ends. The DNA of the CDR3 is TGTGCCAGCAGTCCCCGCCCGGTTGGTTACGAGCAGTACTTC. Translated: CASSPRPVGYEQYF.